The 18 T cell receptor beta chains below come from one sample, sequenced in a study of blood T cell repertoires in COVID-19. Data came from immunoSEQ multiplex PCR; TCRdb stores just in-frame clones and leaves some out. The sample has 250,000 to 350,000 clones, roughly 90% seen once; the top ten hold roughly 2.3%. The sample consisted of peripheral blood. The receptor set was obtained from a man aged 18 to 29 with active or convalescent COVID-19.

With regard to this clone: Germline is not matched at one junction end, which may reflect a read error. CDR3 sequence: CASSVAWGQRPYNEQFF. The CDR3 DNA follows: TGTGCCAGCAGCGTAGCCTGGGGACAGAGACCCTACAATGAGCAGTTCTTC. This sequence joins TRBV7-9 and TRBJ2-1; 7 bases line up with TRBD1. This CDR3 contains 17 residues. Germline CDR1 SEHNR, CDR2 FQNEAQ (reference sequence).

Here the CDR3 reads CASGDRGYGETQYF. The DNA for the CDR3 is TGTGCCAGCGGGGACAGGGGATATGGAGAGACCCAGTACTTC. The rearrangement links TRBV2 to TRBJ2-5, with 10 bases matching TRBD1. J lost 4 bases, V lost 8 bases, and 7 bases had no gene match. The V gene's germline CDR1 is SNHLY and CDR2 FYNNEI. This CDR3 has 14 amino acids. Full variable domain (missing parts from reference TRBV2 and TRBJ2-5): EPEVTQTPSHQVTQMGQEVILRCVPISNHLYFYWYRQILGQKVEFLVSFYNNEISEKSEIFDDQFSVERPDGSNFTLKIRSTKLEDSAMYFCASGDRGYGETQYFGPGTRLLVL.

The chain carries TRBV11-2 and TRBJ1-1; 7 nucleotides match TRBD1. The V and J ends lost 4 bases and 4 bases, in that order; junction bases with no gene match: 6. This CDR3 comprises 14 residues. Germline loops: CDR1 SGHAT, CDR2 FQNNGV. The CDR3 reads CASSSDRAGTEAFF. The CDR3 region has the DNA TGTGCCAGCAGCTCTGACAGGGCGGGCACTGAAGCTTTCTTT.

J is TRBJ1-5 and V is TRBV15, with a possible D match to TRBD1 (6 bases). Germline lookup yields CDR1 LNHNV and CDR2 YYDKDF (reference sequence). The CDR3 is made up of 14 amino acids. V was clipped by 0 bases and J by 15 bases, with 18 bases between them. CDR3 sequence: CATSRDFVGGPRHF. The CDR3 region has the DNA TGTGCCACCAGCAGAGATTTTGTCGGGGGGCCGAGGCATTTT. The full variable domain, its missing parts supplied by reference TRBV15 and TRBJ1-5, is DAMVIQNPRYQVTQFGKPVTLSCSQTLNHNVMYWYQQKSSQAPKLLFHYYDKDFNNEADTPDNFQSRRPNTSFCFLDIRSPGLGDTAMYLCATSRDFVGGPRHFGDGTRLSIL.

V is TRBV7-8 and J is TRBJ2-2; unclear D gene. The CDR3 is 14 amino acids. V was pared by 5 bases and J by 1 base, with 8 bases between. CDR1 and CDR2 from the germline V gene are SGHVS and FQNEAQ. DNA for the CDR3: TGTGCCAGCAGCAAAAACAGGAACACCGGGGAGCTGTTTTTT. It is translated as CASSKNRNTGELFF.

The chain couples TRBV27 to TRBJ1-6; 7 nucleotides align to TRBD1. Trimming at V came to 4 bases and at J to 9 bases, leaving 9 bases not matched to a gene. The length of the CDR3 is 15 residues. Per the germline V gene, CDR1 is MNHEY and CDR2 is SMNVEV (reference sequence). CDR3: CASSSIQGNSSPLHF. CDR3 DNA sequence: TGTGCCAGCAGTTCAATACAGGGGAATAGTTCACCCCTCCACTTT.

This chain joins TRBV19 and TRBJ2-7; D may be TRBD1 (5 bases). Germline V gene lookup returns CDR1 LNHDA and CDR2 SQIVND (reference sequence). The CDR3 covers 13 residues. Trimming shortened V by 2 bases and J by 7 bases, and 12 bases separated the two germline ends. The CDR3 region is CASSITGIQEQYF. The CDR3, as DNA: TGTGCCAGTAGTATAACAGGTATCCAAGAGCAGTACTTC.

The chain combines TRBV3-1 (or the pseudogene TRBV3-2) with TRBJ2-5; tentative D call: TRBD1 (6 bases). The CDR3 has 16 residues. The V gene's germline CDR1 is LGHDT and CDR2 YNNKEL (reference sequence). The ends were cut back, 0 bases at V and 6 bases at J, with 17 bases in the middle. The CDR3 region has the DNA TGTGCCAGCAGCCAAGATCCCAGGGGTTACGCGAAGACCCAGTACTTC. Translated: CASSQDPRGYAKTQYF.

The J gene is TRBJ2-5, the V gene TRBV5-1; the match to TRBD1 covers 7 bases. The V gene end was trimmed by 2 bases and the J gene end by 5 bases; junction bases not matched to a gene: 6. There are 14 residues in the CDR3. CDR1 is SGHRS and CDR2 is YFSETQ in the germline V gene. As DNA, the CDR3 is TGCGCCAGCAGCTTCACAGGGGCGGGTGAGACCCAGTACTTC. Its protein product is CASSFTGAGETQYF.

This clone has only one observation. The V call is TRBV13, the J call TRBJ2-1, with TRBD2 matching 14 bases. Unmatched junction bases numbered 7, after V lost 6 bases and J lost 3 bases. The germline V gene encodes CDR1 PRHDT and CDR2 FYEKMQ (reference sequence). The CDR3 runs 17 residues. CDR3 residues: CASRRLAGGSVYNEQFF. The DNA for the CDR3 is TGTGCCAGCAGGAGACTAGCGGGGGGGTCAGTCTACAATGAGCAGTTCTTC.

V and J are TRBV15 and TRBJ2-5, with a tentative D call TRBD1 (5 bases). With 4 bases removed from V and 7 bases from J, the gap between germline ends came to 10 bases. The CDR3 spans 12 residues. Germline V CDR1 and CDR2: LNHNV, YYDKDF (reference sequence). The CDR3 sequence: CATSTGLGTQYF. The DNA of the CDR3 is TGTGCCACCAGCACAGGGCTAGGGACCCAGTACTTC.

The V gene is TRBV5-8, the J gene TRBJ2-5; 11 bases agree with TRBD2. The V gene end was trimmed by 4 bases and the J gene end by 1 base; junction bases not matched to a gene: 18. From germline, CDR1 is SGHTS and CDR2 YDEGEE. This CDR3 spans 20 amino acids. CDR3 DNA sequence: TGTGCCAGCAGCCCCCGTTTTAAGGTAGCGGGGGGGCTCGGCCAAGAGACCCAGTACTTC. Translation: CASSPRFKVAGGLGQETQYF.

The chain uses TRBV7-9 and TRBJ1-5, with D perhaps TRBD1 (6 bases). The CDR3 consists of 15 residues. Germline V gene data show CDR1 as SEHNR and CDR2 as FQNEAQ (reference sequence). V was trimmed by 4 bases and J by 2 bases, leaving 12 bases between them. CDR3 sequence: CASSSTGYGNQPQHF. In DNA, the CDR3 is TGTGCCAGCAGCTCTACAGGGTATGGCAATCAGCCCCAGCATTTT.

V is TRBV7-2 and J is TRBJ1-2; 7 nucleotides agree with TRBD1. V was clipped by 5 bases and J by 4 bases; unmatched bases: 13. The CDR3 spans 16 residues. Germline loops: CDR1 SGHTA, CDR2 FQGNSA. The CDR3 nucleotides are TGTGCCAGCAGCCTTAGGATGGGTGGGACAGCCTATGGCTACACCTTC. Protein: CASSLRMGGTAYGYTF. Supplemented by reference TRBV7-2 and TRBJ1-2, the full variable domain reads GAGVSQSPSNKVTEKGKDVELRCDPISGHTALYWYRQSLGQGLEFLIYFQGNSAPDKSGLPSDRFSAERTGGSVSTLTIQRTQQEDSAVYLCASSLRMGGTAYGYTFGSGTRLTVV.

The rearrangement joins TRBV27 to TRBJ1-1; D is uncertain. The CDR3 runs to 17 residues. V was trimmed by 1 base and J by 1 base, leaving 16 bases between them. Germline assignment: CDR1 MNHEY and CDR2 SMNVEV (reference sequence). The CDR3 region has the DNA TGTGCCAGCAGTTTATTGCCCCGGGAGGACCAGAACACTGAAGCTTTCTTT. Translation gives CASSLLPREDQNTEAFF.

This clone showed up just a few times. V is TRBV7-9 and J is TRBJ1-5, with D possibly TRBD1 on 5 matching bases. CDR1 and CDR2 (germline): SEHNR, FQNEAQ (reference sequence). CDR3 length: 15 amino acids. V lost 5 bases and J lost 2, with 13 bases in between. Here the CDR3 reads CASSTDSDRNQPQHF. CDR3 in DNA: TGTGCCAGCAGCACCGACAGCGATCGCAATCAGCCCCAGCATTTT.

This chain connects TRBV27 to TRBJ2-7; D is uncertain. Trimming stripped 5 bases from V and 2 bases from J, with 4 bases between. The CDR3 totals 11 residues. The germline V gene encodes CDR1 MNHEY and CDR2 SMNVEV (reference sequence). The CDR3 protein is CASSPTYEQYF. The CDR3, as DNA: TGTGCCAGCAGTCCAACCTACGAGCAGTACTTC.

The chain recombines TRBV28 with TRBJ2-1; TRBD2 aligns across 13 bases. Losses at the gene ends were 7 bases for V and 0 bases for J; bases not matched to a gene: 9. This CDR3 region has 18 residues. In germline, CDR1 is MDHEN, CDR2 SYDVKM. The DNA of the CDR3 is TGTGCCAGCACCCCAGGGACTAGCGGGGATAGCTCCTACAATGAGCAGTTCTTC. Its protein is CASTPGTSGDSSYNEQFF.